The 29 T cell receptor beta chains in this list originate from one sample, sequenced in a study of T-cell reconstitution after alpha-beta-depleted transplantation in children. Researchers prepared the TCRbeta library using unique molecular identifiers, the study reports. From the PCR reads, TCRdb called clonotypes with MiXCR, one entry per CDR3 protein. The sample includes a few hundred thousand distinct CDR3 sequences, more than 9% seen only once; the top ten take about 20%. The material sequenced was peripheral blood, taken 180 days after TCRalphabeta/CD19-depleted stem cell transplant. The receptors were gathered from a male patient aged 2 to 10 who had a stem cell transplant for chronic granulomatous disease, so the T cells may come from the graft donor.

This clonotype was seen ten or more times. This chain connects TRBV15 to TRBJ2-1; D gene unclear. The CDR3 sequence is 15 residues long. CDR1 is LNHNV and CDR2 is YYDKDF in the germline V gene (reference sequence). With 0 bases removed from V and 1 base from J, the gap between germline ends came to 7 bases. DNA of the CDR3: TGTGCCACCAGCAGAGATAGGCTATCCTACAATGAGCAGTTCTTC. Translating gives CATSRDRLSYNEQFF.

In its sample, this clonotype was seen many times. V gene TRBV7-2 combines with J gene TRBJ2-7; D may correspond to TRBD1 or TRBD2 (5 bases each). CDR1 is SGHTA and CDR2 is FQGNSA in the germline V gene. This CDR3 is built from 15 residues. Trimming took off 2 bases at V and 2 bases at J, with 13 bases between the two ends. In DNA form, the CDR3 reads TGTGCCAGCAGCTTATCCCCGGGGCCGACCTACGAGCAGTACTTC. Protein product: CASSLSPGPTYEQYF.

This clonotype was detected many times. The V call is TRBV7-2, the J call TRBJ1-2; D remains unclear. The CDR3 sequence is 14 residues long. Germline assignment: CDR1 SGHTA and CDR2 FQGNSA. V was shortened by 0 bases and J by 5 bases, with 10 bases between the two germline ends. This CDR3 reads CASSLARTAYGYTF. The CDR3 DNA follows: TGTGCCAGCAGCTTAGCGCGGACCGCATATGGCTACACCTTC.

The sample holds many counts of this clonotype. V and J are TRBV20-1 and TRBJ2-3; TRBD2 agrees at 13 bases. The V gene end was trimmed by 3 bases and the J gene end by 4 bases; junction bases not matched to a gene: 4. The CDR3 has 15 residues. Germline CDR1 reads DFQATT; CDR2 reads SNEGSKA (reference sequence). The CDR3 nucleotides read TGCAGTGCTAGGGGACTAGCGGGGTACTCAGATACGCAGTATTTT. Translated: CSARGLAGYSDTQYF.

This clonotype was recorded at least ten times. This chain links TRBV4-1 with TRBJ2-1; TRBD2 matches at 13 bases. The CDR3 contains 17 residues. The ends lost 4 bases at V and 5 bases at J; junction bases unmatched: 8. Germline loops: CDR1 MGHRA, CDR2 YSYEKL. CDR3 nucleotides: TGCGCCAGCAGCCCCCACACCGGGACTAGCGGGGACAATGAGCAGTTCTTC. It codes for CASSPHTGTSGDNEQFF.

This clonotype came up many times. CDR3 in amino acids: CSARDRVIGELFF. As DNA, the CDR3 is TGCAGTGCTAGGGACAGGGTTATCGGGGAGCTGTTTTTT. The gene calls are TRBV20-1 and TRBJ2-2, with 8 bases identical to TRBD1. V was pared by 3 bases and J by 7 bases, with 4 bases of the junction left unmatched. The CDR3 covers 13 residues. In germline, CDR1 is DFQATT, CDR2 SNEGSKA (reference sequence).

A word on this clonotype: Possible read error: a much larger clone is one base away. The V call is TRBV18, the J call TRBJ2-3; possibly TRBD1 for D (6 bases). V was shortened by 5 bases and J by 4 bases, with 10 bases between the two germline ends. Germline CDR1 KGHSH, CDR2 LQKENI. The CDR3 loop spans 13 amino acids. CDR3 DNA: TGTGCCAGCTCAAGGACAGAGGCAGATACGCAGTATTTT. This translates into CASSRTEADTQYF. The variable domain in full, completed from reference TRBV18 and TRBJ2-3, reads NAGVMQNPRHLVRRRGQEARLRCSPMKGHSHVYWYRQLPEEGLKFMVYLQKENIIDESGMPKERFSAEFPKEGPSILRIQQVVRGDSAAYFCASSRTEADTQYFGPGTRLTVL.

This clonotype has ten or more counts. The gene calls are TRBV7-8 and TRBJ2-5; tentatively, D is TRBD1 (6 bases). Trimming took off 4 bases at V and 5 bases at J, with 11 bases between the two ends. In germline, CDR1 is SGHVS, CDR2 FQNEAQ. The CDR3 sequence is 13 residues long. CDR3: CASSWTEKETQYF. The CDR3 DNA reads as TGTGCCAGCAGCTGGACAGAGAAGGAGACCCAGTACTTC.

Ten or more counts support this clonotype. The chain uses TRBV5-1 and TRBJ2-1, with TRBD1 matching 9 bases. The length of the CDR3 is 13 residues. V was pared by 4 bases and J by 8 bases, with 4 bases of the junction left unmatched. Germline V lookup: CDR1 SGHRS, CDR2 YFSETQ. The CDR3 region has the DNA TGCGCCAGCAGCATGGGACAGGGCTATGAGCAGTTCTTC. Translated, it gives CASSMGQGYEQFF.

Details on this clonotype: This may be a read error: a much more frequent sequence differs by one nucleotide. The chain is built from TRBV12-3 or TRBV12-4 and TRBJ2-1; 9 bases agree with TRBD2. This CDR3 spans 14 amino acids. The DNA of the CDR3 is TGTGCCAGCAGTTTAGGGCGGGGGGGCAGTGAGCATTTCTTC. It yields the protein CASSLGRGGSEHFF.

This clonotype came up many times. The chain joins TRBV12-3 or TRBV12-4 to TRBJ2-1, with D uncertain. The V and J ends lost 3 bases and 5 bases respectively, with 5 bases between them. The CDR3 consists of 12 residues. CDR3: CASSFPNNEQFF. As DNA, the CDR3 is TGTGCCAGCAGTTTTCCCAACAATGAGCAGTTCTTC.

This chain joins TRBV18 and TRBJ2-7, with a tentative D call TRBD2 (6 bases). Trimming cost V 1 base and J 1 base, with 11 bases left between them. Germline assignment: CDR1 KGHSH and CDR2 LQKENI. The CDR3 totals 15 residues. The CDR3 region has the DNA TGTGCCAGCTCACCACTTATCGGGGGATCCTACGAGCAGTACTTC. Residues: CASSPLIGGSYEQYF. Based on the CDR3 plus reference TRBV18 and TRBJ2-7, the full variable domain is NAGVMQNPRHLVRRRGQEARLRCSPMKGHSHVYWYRQLPEEGLKFMVYLQKENIIDESGMPKERFSAEFPKEGPSILRIQQVVRGDSAAYFCASSPLIGGSYEQYFGPGTRLTVT.

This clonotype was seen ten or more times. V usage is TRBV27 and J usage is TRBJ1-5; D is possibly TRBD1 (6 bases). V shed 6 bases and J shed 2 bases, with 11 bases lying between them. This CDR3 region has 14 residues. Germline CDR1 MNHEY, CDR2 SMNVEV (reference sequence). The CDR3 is CASRRGVGNQPQHF. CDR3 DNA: TGTGCCAGCAGAAGGGGGGTTGGCAATCAGCCCCAGCATTTT.

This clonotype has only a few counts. DNA for the CDR3: TGTGCCTCGCTAGCGGGGGGGTTTGAGCAGTTCTTC. Protein sequence: CASLAGGFEQFF. This chain connects TRBV12-3 or TRBV12-4 to TRBJ2-1; 12 bases are a match to TRBD2. This CDR3 has 12 amino acids. The V gene end was trimmed by 11 bases and the J gene end by 9 bases; junction bases not matched to a gene: 5.

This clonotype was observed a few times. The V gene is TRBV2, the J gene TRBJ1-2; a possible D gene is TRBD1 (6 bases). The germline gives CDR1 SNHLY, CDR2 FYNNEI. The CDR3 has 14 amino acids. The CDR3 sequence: CGDSMKGGTFGYTF. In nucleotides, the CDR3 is TGTGGCGACAGTATGAAAGGGGGGACATTCGGCTACACCTTC.

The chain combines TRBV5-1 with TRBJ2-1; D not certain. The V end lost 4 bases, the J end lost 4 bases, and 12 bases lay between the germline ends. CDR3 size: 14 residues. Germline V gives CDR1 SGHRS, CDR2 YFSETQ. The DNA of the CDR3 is TGCGCCAGCAGCGCCCTTCCCCTATACAATGAGCAGTTCTTC. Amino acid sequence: CASSALPLYNEQFF.

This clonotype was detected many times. In DNA form, the CDR3 reads TGCAGTGCTTGGACTATTACCTACGAGCAGTACTTC. Protein product: CSAWTITYEQYF. The chain is built from TRBV20-1 and TRBJ2-7; weak D call: TRBD2 (6 bases). Germline CDR1 is DFQATT and CDR2 is SNEGSKA (reference sequence). This CDR3 comprises 12 residues. Trimming took 5 bases from V and 2 from J, leaving 10 bases between them.

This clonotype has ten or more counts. CDR3 nucleotides: TGCAGTGCTAGTACCGAAGGGACAGATACGCAGTATTTT. This encodes CSASTEGTDTQYF. This chain joins TRBV20-1 and TRBJ2-3; D is uncertain. Germline V gene lookup returns CDR1 DFQATT and CDR2 SNEGSKA (reference sequence). The CDR3 consists of 13 residues. Trimming left V 3 bases short and J 3 bases short, with 10 bases between.

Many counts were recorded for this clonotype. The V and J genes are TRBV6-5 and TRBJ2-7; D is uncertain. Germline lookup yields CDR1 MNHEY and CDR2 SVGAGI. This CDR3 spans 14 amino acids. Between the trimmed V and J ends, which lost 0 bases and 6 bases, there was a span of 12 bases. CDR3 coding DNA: TGTGCCAGCAGTTACTCGAGGATTAGTTCCGAGCAGTACTTC. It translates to CASSYSRISSEQYF.

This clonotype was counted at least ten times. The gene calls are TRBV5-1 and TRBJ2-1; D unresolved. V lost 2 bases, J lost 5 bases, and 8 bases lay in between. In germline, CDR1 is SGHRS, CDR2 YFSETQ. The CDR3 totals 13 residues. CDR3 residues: CASSLMVNNEQFF. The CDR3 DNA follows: TGCGCCAGCAGCTTAATGGTCAACAATGAGCAGTTCTTC.

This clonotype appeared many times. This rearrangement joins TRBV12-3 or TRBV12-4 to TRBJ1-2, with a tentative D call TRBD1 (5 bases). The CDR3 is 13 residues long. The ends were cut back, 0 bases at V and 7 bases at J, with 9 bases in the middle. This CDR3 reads CASSLAPQGGYTF. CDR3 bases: TGTGCCAGCAGTTTAGCCCCGCAGGGTGGCTACACCTTC.

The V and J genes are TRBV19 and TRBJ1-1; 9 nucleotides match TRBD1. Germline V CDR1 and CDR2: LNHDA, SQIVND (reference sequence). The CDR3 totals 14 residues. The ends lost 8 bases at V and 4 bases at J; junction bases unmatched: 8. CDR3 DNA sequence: TGTGCCAGTCGACCGGGACAGGGATTCACTGAAGCTTTCTTT. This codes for CASRPGQGFTEAFF.

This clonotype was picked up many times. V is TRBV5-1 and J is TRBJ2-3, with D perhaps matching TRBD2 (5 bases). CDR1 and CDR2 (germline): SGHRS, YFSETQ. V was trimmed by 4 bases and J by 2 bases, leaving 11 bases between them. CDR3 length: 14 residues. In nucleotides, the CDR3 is TGCGCCAGCAGCGATGGGAGATTCACAGATACGCAGTATTTT. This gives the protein CASSDGRFTDTQYF. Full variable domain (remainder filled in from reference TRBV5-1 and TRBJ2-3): KAGVTQTPRYLIKTRGQQVTLSCSPISGHRSVSWYQQTPGQGLQFLFEYFSETQRNKGNFPGRFSGRQFSNSRSEMNVSTLELGDSALYLCASSDGRFTDTQYFGPGTRLTVL.

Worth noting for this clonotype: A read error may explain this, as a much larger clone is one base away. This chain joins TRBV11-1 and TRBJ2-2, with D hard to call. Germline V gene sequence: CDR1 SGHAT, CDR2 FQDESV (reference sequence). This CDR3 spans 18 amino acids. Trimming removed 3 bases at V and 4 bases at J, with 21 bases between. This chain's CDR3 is CASSFRGHRSDFTGELFF. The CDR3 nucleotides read TGTGCCAGCAGCTTTCGTGGTCACAGATCAGACTTCACCGGGGAGCTGTTTTTT.

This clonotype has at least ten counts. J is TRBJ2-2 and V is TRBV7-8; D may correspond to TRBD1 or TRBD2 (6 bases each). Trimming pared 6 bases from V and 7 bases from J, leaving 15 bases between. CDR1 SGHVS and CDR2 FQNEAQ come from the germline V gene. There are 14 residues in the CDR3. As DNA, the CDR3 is TGTGCCAGCAGGTCCCGGGGGCAGGGCGGGGAGCTGTTTTTT. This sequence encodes CASRSRGQGGELFF. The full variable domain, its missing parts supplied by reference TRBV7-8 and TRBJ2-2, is GAGVSQSPRYKVAKRGQDVALRCDPISGHVSLFWYQQALGQGPEFLTYFQNEAQLDKSGLPSDRFFAERPEGSVSTLKIQRTQQEDSAVYLCASRSRGQGGELFFGEGSRLTVL.

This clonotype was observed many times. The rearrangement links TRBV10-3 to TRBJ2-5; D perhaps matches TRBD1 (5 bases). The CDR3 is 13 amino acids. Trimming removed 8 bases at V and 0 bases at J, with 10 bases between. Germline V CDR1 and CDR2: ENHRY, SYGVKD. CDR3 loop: CAIGGRDQETQYF. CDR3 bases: TGTGCCATCGGCGGCAGGGACCAAGAGACCCAGTACTTC.

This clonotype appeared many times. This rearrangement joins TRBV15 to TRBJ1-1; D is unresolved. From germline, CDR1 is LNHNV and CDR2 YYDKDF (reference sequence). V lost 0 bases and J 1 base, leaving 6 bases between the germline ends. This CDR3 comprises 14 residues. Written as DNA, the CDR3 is TGTGCCACCAGCAGAGACTCCGGGAACACTGAAGCTTTCTTT. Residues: CATSRDSGNTEAFF.

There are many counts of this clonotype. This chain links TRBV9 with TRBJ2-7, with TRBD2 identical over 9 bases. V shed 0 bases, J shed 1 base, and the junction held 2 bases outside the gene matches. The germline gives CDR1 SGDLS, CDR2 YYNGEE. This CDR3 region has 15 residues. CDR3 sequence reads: CASSVGGLASYEQYF. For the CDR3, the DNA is TGTGCCAGCAGCGTAGGGGGACTAGCTTCCTACGAGCAGTACTTC. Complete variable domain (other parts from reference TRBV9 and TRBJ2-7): DSGVTQTPKHLITATGQRVTLRCSPRSGDLSVYWYQQSLDQGLQFLIQYYNGEERAKGNILERFSAQQFPDLHSELNLSSLELGDSALYFCASSVGGLASYEQYFGPGTRLTVT.

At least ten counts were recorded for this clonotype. Written as DNA, the CDR3 is TGTGCTAACCAGCCGGCAGATACGCAGTATTTT. Its protein product is CANQPADTQYF. The rearrangement links TRBV7-9 to TRBJ2-3; no clear D gene. The CDR3 is 11 amino acids. Looked up from germline, CDR1 is SEHNR and CDR2 is FQNEAQ (reference sequence).